These T cell receptor beta chains were read from a single sample in a study of blood T cell repertoires in COVID-19. This table comes from immunoSEQ multiplex PCR, and its TCRdb copy is limited to in-frame clones, with some not included. The sample holds 100,000 to 150,000 clones; 84% are singletons and the top ten take 2% to 2.5%. The sample consisted of PBMCs or T cells enriched from blood (not recorded which). These receptor sequences come from a middle-aged man with acute COVID-19. The CDR3 runs from the conserved cysteine through the conserved F or W. Fields, in order: J gene, V gene, D gene, CDR3 DNA, CDR3 protein. A D gene is named only where the DNA matches it firmly.

>TRBJ2-7|TRBV10-2|TRBD1
TGCGCCAGCAGTGCTACAGGGGTCGACGAGCAGTACTTC
CASSATGVDEQYF
>TRBJ2-5|TRBV3-1/TRBV3-2|TRBD2
TGTGCCAGCAGCTTCGGGACTAGCGGGAGGGCCCGAGAGACCCAGTACTTC
CASSFGTSGRARETQYF
>TRBJ1-1|TRBV7-3|.
TGTGCCAGCGGTCAGTTGAACACTGAAGCTTTCTTT
CASGQLNTEAFF
>TRBJ2-2|TRBV6-5|TRBD2
TGTGCCAGCAGTTACCGGCTAGCGGGGACCGGGGAGCTGTTTTTT
CASSYRLAGTGELFF
>TRBJ2-7|TRBV14|.
TGTGCCAGCAGCGCGTCCCCCGGGGGGCCGGAGCAGTACTTC
CASSASPGGPEQYF
>TRBJ1-4|TRBV9|.
TGTGCCAGCAGCCCCACAATGACTAATGAAAAACTGTTTTTT
CASSPTMTNEKLFF
>TRBJ2-1|TRBV30|.
TGTGCCTGGAGTGTAACCCAGATCTACAATGAGCAGTTCTTC
CAWSVTQIYNEQFF
>TRBJ2-3|TRBV28|.
TGTGCCAGCAGCCCCGTCCGTACAGGCTCTAGCACAGATACGCAGTATTTT
CASSPVRTGSSTDTQYF
>TRBJ1-5|TRBV7-3|.
TGTGCCAGCAGCTTTCAAGCATTAAATCGGTATCAGCCCCAGCATTTT
CASSFQALNRYQPQHF
>TRBJ1-3|TRBV9|.
TGTGCCAGCAGCGTAGGCTGGAGCTCTGGAAACACCATATATTTT
CASSVGWSSGNTIYF
>TRBJ1-5|TRBV7-2|.
TGTGCCAGCAGCTTGAGGGGCAATCAGCCCCAGCATTTT
CASSLRGNQPQHF
>TRBJ2-2|TRBV5-1|TRBD1
TGCGCCAGCAACAGGGGTAACACCGGGGAGCTGTTTTTT
CASNRGNTGELFF